This T cell receptor (beta chain) was sequenced in a study of shared clonotypes between healthy human individuals. Study information: The people who gave samples were a couple of women and a few men aged 18 to 49.

The healthy adult donors were HIV-negative and reported no recent acute infections or vaccinations. Everyone who donated was a Caucasian adult who lived in Nashville, Tennessee. For this clone: The antigen is not known.

Method: immunoSEQ multiplex PCR; TCRdb's copy keeps in-frame clones and lacks some. The sample carries about 490,000 clones, 65% to 80% recorded once. Study observations and caveats: A limitation of the genetic and exposure-history diversity represented arose from few donors.

The CDR3 totals 13 residues. The V and J ends lost 8 bases and 2 bases respectively, with 11 bases between them. Germline CDR1 is LNHDA and CDR2 is SQIVND (reference sequence). Material for sequencing was PBMCs. The receptor was derived from a woman aged 40 to 50 in good health. Some clones in this sample may be carry-over from other donors' samples. The V gene is TRBV19, the J gene TRBJ2-3; D is perhaps TRBD1 or TRBD2 (5 bases each). CDR3 protein: CASSPGPTDTQYF. Here the CDR3 DNA reads TGTGCCAGTTCTCCGGGACCCACAGATACGCAGTATTTT.